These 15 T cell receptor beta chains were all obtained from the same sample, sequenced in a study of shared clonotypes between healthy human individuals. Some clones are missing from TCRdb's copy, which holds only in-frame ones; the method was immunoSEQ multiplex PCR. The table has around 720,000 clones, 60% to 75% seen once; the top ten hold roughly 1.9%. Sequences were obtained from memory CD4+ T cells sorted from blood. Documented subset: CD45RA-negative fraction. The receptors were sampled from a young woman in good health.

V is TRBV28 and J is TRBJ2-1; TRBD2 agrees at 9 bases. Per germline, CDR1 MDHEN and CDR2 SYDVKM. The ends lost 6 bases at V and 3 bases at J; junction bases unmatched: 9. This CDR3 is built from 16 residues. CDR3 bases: TGTGCCAGCAGCACCCTACTAGCGGGCGACTACAATGAGCAGTTCTTC. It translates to CASSTLLAGDYNEQFF.

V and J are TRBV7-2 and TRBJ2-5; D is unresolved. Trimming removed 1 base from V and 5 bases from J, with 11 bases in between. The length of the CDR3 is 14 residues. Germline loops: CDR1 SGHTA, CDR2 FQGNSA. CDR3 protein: CASSLDFLVETQYF. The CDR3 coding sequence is TGTGCCAGCAGCTTAGATTTTTTGGTGGAGACCCAGTACTTC.

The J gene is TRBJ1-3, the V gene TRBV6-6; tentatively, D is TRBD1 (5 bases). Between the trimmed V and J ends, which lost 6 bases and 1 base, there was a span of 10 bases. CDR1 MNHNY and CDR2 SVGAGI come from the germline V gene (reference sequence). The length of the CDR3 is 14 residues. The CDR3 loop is CASSRGESGNTIYF. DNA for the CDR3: TGTGCCAGCAGCCGGGGGGAATCTGGAAACACCATATATTTT.

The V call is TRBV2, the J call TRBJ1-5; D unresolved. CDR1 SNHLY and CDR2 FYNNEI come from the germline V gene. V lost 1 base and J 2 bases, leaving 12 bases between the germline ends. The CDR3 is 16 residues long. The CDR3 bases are TGTGCCAGCAGTGAAGTTAAGCCCGATGGCAATCAGCCCCAGCATTTT. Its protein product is CASSEVKPDGNQPQHF.

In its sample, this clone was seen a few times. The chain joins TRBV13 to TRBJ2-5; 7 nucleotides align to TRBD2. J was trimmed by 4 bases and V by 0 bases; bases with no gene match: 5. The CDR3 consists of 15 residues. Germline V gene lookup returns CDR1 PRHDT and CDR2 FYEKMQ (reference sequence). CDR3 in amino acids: CASSLGGRAAETQYF. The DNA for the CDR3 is TGTGCCAGCAGCTTAGGAGGGAGGGCCGCAGAGACCCAGTACTTC.

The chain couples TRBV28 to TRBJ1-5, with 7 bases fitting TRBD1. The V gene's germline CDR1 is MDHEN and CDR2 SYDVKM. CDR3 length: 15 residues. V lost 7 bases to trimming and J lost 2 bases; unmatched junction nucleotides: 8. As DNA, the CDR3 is TGTGCCAGCAATGCCCGACAGGGTGGCAATCAGCCCCAGCATTTT. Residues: CASNARQGGNQPQHF.

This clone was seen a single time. CDR3 coding DNA: TGTGCCAGCAGTTACTCGGGCGACAGGGCGTCCGGCTACACCTTC. This encodes CASSYSGDRASGYTF. This chain uses TRBV6-5 with TRBJ1-2; 7 positions agree with TRBD1. The CDR3 runs to 15 residues. V dropped 0 bases and J dropped 8; count of bases not matched to a gene: 9. Per the germline V gene, CDR1 is MNHEY and CDR2 is SVGAGI.

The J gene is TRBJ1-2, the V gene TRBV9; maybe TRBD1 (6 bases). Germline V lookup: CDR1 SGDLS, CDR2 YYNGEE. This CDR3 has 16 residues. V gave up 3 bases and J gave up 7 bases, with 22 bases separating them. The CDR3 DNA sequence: TGTGCCAGCAGCGAGGGGGTAGAGGCATGGGGCTCTGGCTACACCTTC. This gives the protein CASSEGVEAWGSGYTF.

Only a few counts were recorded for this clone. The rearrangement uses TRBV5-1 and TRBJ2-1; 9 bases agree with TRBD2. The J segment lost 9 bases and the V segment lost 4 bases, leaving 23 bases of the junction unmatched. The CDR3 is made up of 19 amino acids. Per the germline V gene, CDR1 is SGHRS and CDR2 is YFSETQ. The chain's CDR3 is CASSPPGSETSAGGAEQFF. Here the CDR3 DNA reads TGCGCCAGCAGCCCACCGGGGTCGGAAACAAGTGCGGGAGGGGCTGAGCAGTTCTTC. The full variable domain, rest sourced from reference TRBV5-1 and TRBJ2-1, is KAGVTQTPRYLIKTRGQQVTLSCSPISGHRSVSWYQQTPGQGLQFLFEYFSETQRNKGNFPGRFSGRQFSNSRSEMNVSTLELGDSALYLCASSPPGSETSAGGAEQFFGPGTRLTVL.

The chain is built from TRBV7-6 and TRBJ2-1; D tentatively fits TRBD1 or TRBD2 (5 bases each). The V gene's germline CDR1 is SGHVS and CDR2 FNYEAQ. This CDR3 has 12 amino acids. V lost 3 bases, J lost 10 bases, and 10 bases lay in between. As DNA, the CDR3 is TGTGCCAGCAGCTTTCTGGGACGGGAGCAGTTCTTC. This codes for CASSFLGREQFF.

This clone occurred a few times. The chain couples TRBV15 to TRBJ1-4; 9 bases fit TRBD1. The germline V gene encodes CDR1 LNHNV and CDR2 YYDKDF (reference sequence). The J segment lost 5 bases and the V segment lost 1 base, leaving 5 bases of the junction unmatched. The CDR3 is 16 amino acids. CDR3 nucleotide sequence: TGTGCCACCAGCAGAGGAGAGGGACAGGGCAATGAAAAACTGTTTTTT. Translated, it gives CATSRGEGQGNEKLFF.

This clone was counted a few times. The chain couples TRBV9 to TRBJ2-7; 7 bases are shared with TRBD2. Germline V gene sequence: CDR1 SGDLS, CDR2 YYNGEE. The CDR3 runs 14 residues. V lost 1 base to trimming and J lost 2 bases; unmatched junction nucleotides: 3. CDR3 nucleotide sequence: TGTGCCAGCAGCGTAACCAGCGGGACCTACGAGCAGTACTTC. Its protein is CASSVTSGTYEQYF.

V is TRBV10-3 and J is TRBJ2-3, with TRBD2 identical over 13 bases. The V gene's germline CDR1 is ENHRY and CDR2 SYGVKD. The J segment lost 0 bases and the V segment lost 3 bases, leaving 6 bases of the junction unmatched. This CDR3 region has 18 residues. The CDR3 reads CAISDRLAGGLSTDTQYF. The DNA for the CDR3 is TGTGCCATCAGTGACCGACTAGCGGGAGGCCTAAGCACAGATACGCAGTATTTT.

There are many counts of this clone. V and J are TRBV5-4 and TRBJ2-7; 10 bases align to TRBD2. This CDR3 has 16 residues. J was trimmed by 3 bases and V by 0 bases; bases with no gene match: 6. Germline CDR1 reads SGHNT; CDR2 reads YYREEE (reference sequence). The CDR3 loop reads CASSLGLAGDLYEQYF. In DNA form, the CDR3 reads TGTGCCAGCAGCTTGGGACTAGCGGGTGATCTCTACGAGCAGTACTTC. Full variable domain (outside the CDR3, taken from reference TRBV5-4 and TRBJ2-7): ETGVTQSPTHLIKTRGQQVTLRCSSQSGHNTVSWYQQALGQGPQFIFQYYREEENGRGNFPPRFSGLQFPNYSSELNVNALELDDSALYLCASSLGLAGDLYEQYFGPGTRLTVT.

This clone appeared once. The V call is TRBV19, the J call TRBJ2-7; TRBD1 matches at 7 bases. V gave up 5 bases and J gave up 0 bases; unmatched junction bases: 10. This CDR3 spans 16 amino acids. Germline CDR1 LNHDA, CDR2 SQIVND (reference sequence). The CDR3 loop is CASSPRGKGASYEQYF. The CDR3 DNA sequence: TGTGCCAGTAGTCCTAGGGGGAAGGGGGCCTCCTACGAGCAGTACTTC.